A selection of T cell receptor beta chains follows, all from one sample in a study of blood T cell repertoires in COVID-19. Measured with immunoSEQ multiplex PCR; TCRdb has only the in-frame clones, and not every one. The table shows approximately 490,000 clones, with approximately 86% occurring only once. The source material was PBMCs or T cells enriched from blood (not recorded which). The receptors here all came from a woman aged 18-30 years who had recovered from COVID-19. CDR3s include the opening cysteine and the closing phenylalanine or tryptophan. The D gene is left open where the match is weak. Part of the rows lack a size; the others show once, few, many or a class for expanded clones.

cdr3_aa cdr3_nt clone_size j_call d_call v_call
CASSVDRASYNEQFF TGTGCCAGCAGCGTAGACAGGGCCTCCTACAATGAGCAGTTCTTC . TRBJ2-1 TRBD1 TRBV5-4
CASSSNLGQGYEQYF TGCGCCAGCAGCTCGAACCTAGGACAGGGGTACGAGCAGTACTTC few TRBJ2-7 TRBD1 TRBV5-1
CASSAELSIYEQYF TGCGCCAGCAGCGCGGAGCTAAGTATCTACGAGCAGTACTTC . TRBJ2-7 . TRBV5-1
CASSRQGLSYGYTF TGTGCCAGCAGTCGACAGGGCCTGAGCTATGGCTACACCTTC . TRBJ1-2 TRBD1 TRBV6-5
CATSRDGGLFF TGTGCCACCAGCAGGGACGGGGGTCTGTTTTTT . TRBJ2-2 . TRBV15
CASSYTPNEQFF TGTGCCAGCAGTTACACACCGAATGAGCAGTTCTTC . TRBJ2-1 . TRBV27
CATSITGDSYEQYF TGCGCCACCTCGATAACCGGGGACTCCTACGAGCAGTACTTC . TRBJ2-7 . TRBV5-1
CASSVNQGNTIYF TGTGCCAGCAGCGTCAACCAGGGAAACACCATATATTTT . TRBJ1-3 . TRBV12-3/TRBV12-4
CASTREGNTQYF TGTGCCAGCACGAGGGAAGGGAATACGCAGTATTTT . TRBJ2-3 . TRBV2
CAISELQGDEQFF TGTGCCATCAGTGAGCTACAGGGAGACGAGCAGTTCTTC . TRBJ2-1 . TRBV10-3
CASSRGGQETQYF TGCGCCAGCAGCCGCGGGGGTCAAGAGACCCAGTACTTC . TRBJ2-5 TRBD2 TRBV5-1
CASSLTRSRGPAGELFF TGTGCCAGCAGCTTAACACGCTCGAGGGGGCCGGCCGGGGAGCTGTTTTTT . TRBJ2-2 TRBD1 TRBV7-8
CASSLAEADTQYF TGCGCCAGCAGCTTGGCGGAGGCGGATACGCAGTATTTT once TRBJ2-3 . TRBV5-1
CASSPDNHNEQFF TGCGCCAGCAGCCCGGACAACCACAATGAGCAGTTCTTC . TRBJ2-1 . TRBV4-1
CASSQARLAGGPDEQFF TGCGCCAGCAGCCAAGCGAGGCTAGCGGGGGGGCCCGATGAGCAGTTCTTC . TRBJ2-1 TRBD2 TRBV4-1
CASSPQLEETQYF TGTGCCAGCAGTCCCCAGTTGGAAGAGACCCAGTACTTC . TRBJ2-5 . TRBV2
CASSQVGNQHYGYTF TGCGCCAGCAGCCAAGTCGGGAATCAGCACTATGGCTACACCTTC . TRBJ1-2 . TRBV4-1
CASSERGGRQTQYF TGTGCCAGCAGCGAGCGGGGGGGCCGTCAAACGCAGTATTTT . TRBJ2-3 TRBD2 TRBV9
CASSQGGVGPQHF TGTGCCAGCAGCCAAGGTGGAGTGGGGCCCCAGCATTTT . TRBJ1-5 . TRBV3-1/TRBV3-2
CASSQVPEETQYF TGTGCCAGCAGCCAAGTCCCTGAAGAGACCCAGTACTTC . TRBJ2-5 . TRBV3-1/TRBV3-2
CASSPPEQTNYGYTF TGTGCCAGCAGCCCCCCGGAACAGACGAACTATGGCTACACCTTC few TRBJ1-2 . TRBV3-1/TRBV3-2
CASSWGGRNTEAFF TGCGCCAGCAGCTGGGGGGGCCGGAACACTGAAGCTTTCTTT . TRBJ1-1 . TRBV5-1
CSASRDYYEQYF TGCAGTGCTAGTCGGGACTACTACGAGCAGTACTTC . TRBJ2-7 TRBD2 TRBV20-1
CASSPLGQGYNEQFF TGTGCCAGCTCACCCCTGGGACAGGGGTACAATGAGCAGTTCTTC . TRBJ2-1 TRBD1 TRBV18
CASSKGTVTDTQYF TGTGCCAGCAGCAAAGGGACAGTGACAGATACGCAGTATTTT . TRBJ2-3 . TRBV21-1
CASSPMTGAGNPNNEKLFF TGTGCCAGCAGTCCTATGACAGGGGCCGGGAACCCTAATAATGAAAAACTGTTTTTT . TRBJ1-4 TRBD1 TRBV28
CASSLSGTGSYEQYF TGCGCCAGCAGTCTTTCGGGGACAGGTTCCTACGAGCAGTACTTC . TRBJ2-7 TRBD1 TRBV23-1
CAWSAGTYEQYF TGTGCCTGGAGTGCAGGGACCTACGAGCAGTACTTC . TRBJ2-7 . TRBV30
CASSARLAGPSYNEQFF TGCGCCAGCAGCGCCCGACTAGCGGGGCCATCCTACAATGAGCAGTTCTTC few TRBJ2-1 TRBD2 TRBV4-1
CASSLLAASTDTQYF TGTGCCAGCAGTTTATTGGCCGCTAGCACAGATACGCAGTATTTT . TRBJ2-3 . TRBV28
CASSDKGALNRQYF TGTGCCAGCAGCGACAAGGGGGCGCTTAATCGGCAGTACTTC . TRBJ2-7 TRBD1 TRBV5-4
CASSLEPGLTEAFF TGCGCCAGCAGCCTTGAACCAGGTTTAACTGAAGCTTTCTTT . TRBJ1-1 . TRBV5-1
CASSPLAGLSEYF TGTGCCAGCTCACCCTTGGCCGGGTTAAGCGAGTATTTT . TRBJ2-3 . TRBV18
CASSGSGGLSYNEQFF TGCGCCAGCAGCGGTAGCGGGGGGCTCAGCTACAATGAGCAGTTCTTC . TRBJ2-1 TRBD2 TRBV4-1
CASSPFLVRGHYGYTF TGTGCCAGCAGTCCGTTTTTGGTGAGGGGGCACTATGGCTACACCTTC . TRBJ1-2 TRBD1 TRBV28
CASSLHYEQYF TGTGCCAGCAGCTTACATTACGAGCAGTACTTC . TRBJ2-7 . TRBV11-2